Included here is one TCR beta chain sequence, with context. As yet, its antigen is unknown. This sample stems from a study of beta chain features in type 1 diabetes. Overall study results and limits: Naive, central memory and regulatory TCRB repertoires appeared more similar among patients than healthy donors.

CD4+ naive, central memory, regulatory and stem cell-like memory cells were sorted via CD45RO/CCR7/CD25/CD127/CD95/CD27. The CDR3 has 15 amino acids. The V gene's germline CDR1 is MNHNY and CDR2 SVGAGI (reference sequence). Trimming removed 4 bases at V and 3 bases at J, with 12 bases between. Reverse transcription of all isolated RNA meant that expressed TCRB transcripts were sequenced. Samples of naive, central memory and regulatory T cells yielded a mean of about 3.57 million reads. Profiling relied on immunoSEQ multiplex PCR, and the TCRdb table lists in-frame clones only, not all of them. The table includes 120,000 to 150,000 clones, under 60% detected once.

The material sequenced was Tregs from blood. The chain recombines TRBV6-6 with TRBJ2-2; a possible D gene is TRBD2 (6 bases). The receptor's source is a man aged 18 to 35 in good health. CDR3 region: CASSFIAEYTGELFF. In DNA form, the CDR3 reads TGTGCCAGCAGTTTCATAGCGGAGTACACCGGGGAGCTGTTTTTT.